The 17 T cell receptor beta chains below were found in one sample sequenced in a study of blood T cell repertoires in COVID-19. Sequenced by immunoSEQ multiplex PCR; TCRdb stores in-frame clones only, minus some. The sample shows fewer than 200,000 clones, roughly 70% of them seen only once. The sequenced material came from peripheral blood. All receptors come from a woman older than 75 with acute or convalescent COVID-19.

The chain is built from TRBV6-4 and TRBJ2-2; D is possibly TRBD2 (5 bases). In germline, CDR1 is MRHNA, CDR2 SNTAGT. The V end lost 2 bases, the J end lost 4 bases, and 8 bases lay between the germline ends. CDR3 length: 14 residues. In DNA, the CDR3 is TGTGCCAGCAGTGACCCTACTAGCACCGGGGAGCTGTTTTTT. Its translation: CASSDPTSTGELFF.

V gene TRBV2 combines with J gene TRBJ1-2; 8 bases align to TRBD1. This CDR3 has 14 amino acids. CDR1 and CDR2 (germline): SNHLY, FYNNEI. V shed 6 bases, J shed 6 bases, and the junction held 9 bases outside the gene matches. The CDR3 region is CASSENGQGHGYTF. The CDR3 nucleotides read TGTGCCAGCAGCGAGAATGGACAGGGCCATGGCTACACCTTC.

This rearrangement joins TRBV5-5 to TRBJ2-5, with TRBD2 as a possible D gene (7 bases). Per germline, CDR1 SGHKS and CDR2 YYEKEE (reference sequence). V lost 3 bases to trimming and J lost 0 bases, with 18 bases between them. The CDR3 extends over 17 amino acids. The CDR3 DNA is TGTGCCAGCAGCTCGGGAGGACAGTCTTGGTACCAAGAGACCCAGTACTTC. It encodes CASSSGGQSWYQETQYF.

V usage is TRBV9 and J usage is TRBJ2-7; D perhaps matches TRBD1 (6 bases). The CDR3 length is 15 residues. Trimming took off 0 bases at V and 1 base at J, with 11 bases between the two ends. Germline V CDR1 and CDR2: SGDLS, YYNGEE. The CDR3 region is CASSVGQASSYEQYF. CDR3 sequence (DNA): TGTGCCAGCAGCGTAGGACAGGCCTCTTCCTACGAGCAGTACTTC.

The V gene is TRBV5-4, the J gene TRBJ2-3, with D uncertain. Germline CDR1 and CDR2: SGHNT and YYREEE (reference sequence). The CDR3 is made up of 14 amino acids. V dropped 9 bases and J dropped 0 bases, with 14 bases sitting between them. DNA for the CDR3: TGTGCCATTCCCCTCCAGGTTAGCACAGATACGCAGTATTTT. It translates to CAIPLQVSTDTQYF.

The chain is built from TRBV6-1 and TRBJ1-2; possible D gene TRBD1, 5 bases. From germline, CDR1 is MNHNS and CDR2 SASEGT. V lost 3 bases and J 7 bases, leaving 15 bases between the germline ends. CDR3 length: 14 amino acids. The CDR3 sequence is CASSEAGGRSGYTF. CDR3 nucleotide sequence: TGTGCCAGCAGTGAGGCGGGGGGTCGTTCTGGCTACACCTTC.

This chain connects TRBV7-2 to TRBJ2-7, with D possibly matching TRBD2 (6 bases). The V gene's germline CDR1 is SGHTA and CDR2 FQGNSA. The V and J ends lost 5 bases and 6 bases respectively, with 20 bases between them. CDR3 size: 15 residues. The CDR3 nucleotides are TGTGCCAGCAGCAACCCGGGACTCCAGATCATCGAGCAGTACTTC. Amino acid sequence: CASSNPGLQIIEQYF. Combining the CDR3 with reference TRBV7-2 and TRBJ2-7 gives the whole variable domain GAGVSQSPSNKVTEKGKDVELRCDPISGHTALYWYRQSLGQGLEFLIYFQGNSAPDKSGLPSDRFSAERTGGSVSTLTIQRTQQEDSAVYLCASSNPGLQIIEQYFGPGTRLTVT.

The V gene is TRBV6-4, the J gene TRBJ1-1, with no clear D. The CDR3 contains 13 residues. V was clipped by 0 bases and J by 6 bases, with 8 bases between them. CDR1 is MRHNA, CDR2 SNTAGT, per germline. Here the CDR3 reads CASSDSNGAEAFF. The CDR3 region has the DNA TGTGCCAGCAGTGACTCGAACGGGGCTGAAGCTTTCTTT.

The table lists this clone with a few counts. This chain uses TRBV10-3 with TRBJ2-6, with D tentatively TRBD1 (5 bases). CDR1 is ENHRY, CDR2 SYGVKD, per germline. The CDR3 is 14 residues long. Trimming stripped 6 bases from V and 4 bases from J, with 10 bases between. The DNA of the CDR3 is TGTGCCATCAGGTCAGGGTCCGGGGCCAACGTCCTGACTTTC. As protein: CAIRSGSGANVLTF.

Comment on this clone: This same CDR3 is encoded by further DNA sequences in the sample. The chain joins TRBV5-1 to TRBJ2-3; no firm D call. Per germline, CDR1 SGHRS and CDR2 YFSETQ. The CDR3 contains 14 residues. The V end lost 1 base, the J end lost 3 bases, and 9 bases lay between the germline ends. The CDR3 DNA reads as TGCGCCAGCAGCTTGAATGCCGGGACAGATACGCAGTATTTT. It codes for CASSLNAGTDTQYF.

The CDR3 sequence: CASSPGQGLGSNQPQHF. CDR3 coding DNA: TGTGCCAGTAGTCCGGGACAGGGGTTGGGTAGCAATCAGCCCCAGCATTTT. The gene calls are TRBV19 and TRBJ1-5, with 10 bases fitting TRBD1. There are 17 residues in the CDR3. Germline V gene lookup returns CDR1 LNHDA and CDR2 SQIVND (reference sequence). With V trimmed by 5 bases and J by 0 bases, 7 bases remained unmatched.

This sequence joins TRBV12-3 or TRBV12-4 and TRBJ2-7; D call uncertain. This CDR3 comprises 12 residues. The V end lost 0 bases, the J end lost 6 bases, and 6 bases lay between the germline ends. This CDR3 reads CASSLARTEQYF. Written as DNA, the CDR3 is TGTGCCAGCAGTTTAGCCAGAACCGAGCAGTACTTC.

The chain couples TRBV29-1 to TRBJ2-3; D not resolved. Germline V gene data show CDR1 as SQVTM and CDR2 as ANQGSEA. Trimming removed 2 bases at V and 3 bases at J, with 12 bases between. The CDR3 has 14 residues. The CDR3 loop reads CSVETGSATDTQYF. CDR3 in DNA: TGCAGCGTTGAAACGGGTTCTGCTACAGATACGCAGTATTTT.

CDR3 in DNA: TGTGCCAGTAGTAGAACGATACAGGGGAACACTGAAGCTTTCTTT. It yields the protein CASSRTIQGNTEAFF. This sequence joins TRBV19 and TRBJ1-1, with D perhaps matching TRBD1 (6 bases). This CDR3 has 15 amino acids. Trimming took 4 bases from V and 1 from J, leaving 13 bases between them. Germline V gene sequence: CDR1 LNHDA, CDR2 SQIVND (reference sequence).

V and J are TRBV20-1 and TRBJ2-7, with TRBD2 matching 7 bases. The J segment lost 0 bases and the V segment lost 3 bases, leaving 5 bases of the junction unmatched. Looked up from germline, CDR1 is DFQATT and CDR2 is SNEGSKA (reference sequence). The CDR3 is made up of 14 amino acids. CDR3 protein: CSASLADFSYEQYF. The CDR3 DNA follows: TGCAGTGCTAGTCTAGCGGATTTCTCCTACGAGCAGTACTTC.

The chain recombines TRBV30 with TRBJ1-5, with D possibly matching TRBD1 (5 bases). This CDR3 is built from 13 residues. V lost 3 bases and J lost 4, with 10 bases in between. Germline V lookup: CDR1 GTSNPN, CDR2 SVGIG (reference sequence). The CDR3 region has the DNA TGTGCCTGGAGCACGGGACTTAATCAGCCCCAGCATTTT. Amino acid sequence: CAWSTGLNQPQHF. The full variable domain, with the rest looked up from reference TRBV30 and TRBJ1-5, is SQTIHQWPATLVQPVGSPLSLECTVEGTSNPNLYWYRQAAGRGLQLLFYSVGIGQISSEVPQNLSASRPQDRQFILSSKKLLLSDSGFYLCAWSTGLNQPQHFGDGTRLSIL.

The CDR3 DNA sequence: TGTGCCAGCAGCTTAATTGCGGCGGGAGCCTACGAGCAGTACTTC. As protein: CASSLIAAGAYEQYF. The gene calls are TRBV7-3 and TRBJ2-7, with TRBD2 identical over 7 bases. This CDR3 spans 15 amino acids. Trimming took 1 base from V and 2 from J; bases not matched to a gene: 5. The germline gives CDR1 SGHTA, CDR2 FQGTGA.